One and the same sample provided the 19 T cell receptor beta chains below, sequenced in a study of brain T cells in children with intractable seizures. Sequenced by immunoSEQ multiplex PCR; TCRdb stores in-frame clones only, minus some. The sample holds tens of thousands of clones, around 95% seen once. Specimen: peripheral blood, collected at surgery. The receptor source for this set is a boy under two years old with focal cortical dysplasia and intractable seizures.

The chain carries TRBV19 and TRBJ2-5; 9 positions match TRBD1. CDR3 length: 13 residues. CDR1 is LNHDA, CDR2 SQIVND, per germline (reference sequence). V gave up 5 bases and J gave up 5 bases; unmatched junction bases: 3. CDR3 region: CASSSGTGETQYF. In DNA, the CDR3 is TGTGCCAGTAGTTCCGGGACAGGGGAGACCCAGTACTTC.

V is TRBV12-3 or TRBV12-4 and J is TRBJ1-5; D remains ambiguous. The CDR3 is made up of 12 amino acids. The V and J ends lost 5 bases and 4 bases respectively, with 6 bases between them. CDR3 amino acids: CASSASNQPQHF. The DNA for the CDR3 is TGTGCCAGCAGTGCCTCGAATCAGCCCCAGCATTTT.

The chain's CDR3 is CASSIHVGTGELFF. CDR3 bases: TGTGCCAGTAGTATACATGTGGGCACCGGGGAGCTGTTTTTT. V and J are TRBV19 and TRBJ2-2; D not certain. Trimming took 2 bases from V and 4 from J, leaving 8 bases between them. The CDR3 contains 14 residues. Germline CDR1 LNHDA, CDR2 SQIVND (reference sequence).

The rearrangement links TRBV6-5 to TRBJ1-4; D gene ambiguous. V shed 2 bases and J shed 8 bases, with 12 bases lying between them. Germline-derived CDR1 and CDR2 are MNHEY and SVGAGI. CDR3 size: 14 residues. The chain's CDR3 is CASSYDQRREKLFF. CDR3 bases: TGTGCCAGCAGTTACGATCAGAGGCGGGAAAAACTGTTTTTT.

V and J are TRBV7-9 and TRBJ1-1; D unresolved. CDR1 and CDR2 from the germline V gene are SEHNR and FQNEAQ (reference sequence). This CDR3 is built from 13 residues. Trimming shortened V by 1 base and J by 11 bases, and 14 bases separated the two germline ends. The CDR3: CASSLVGLIGAFF. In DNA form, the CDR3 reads TGTGCCAGCAGCTTAGTTGGTCTGATCGGGGCTTTCTTT.

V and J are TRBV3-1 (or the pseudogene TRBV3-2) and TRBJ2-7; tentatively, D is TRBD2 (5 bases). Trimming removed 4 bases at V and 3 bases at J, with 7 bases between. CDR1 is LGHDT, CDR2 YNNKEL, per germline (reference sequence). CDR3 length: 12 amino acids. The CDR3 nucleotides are TGTGCCAGCAGCCTCACTAGCTACGAGCAGTACTTC. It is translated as CASSLTSYEQYF.

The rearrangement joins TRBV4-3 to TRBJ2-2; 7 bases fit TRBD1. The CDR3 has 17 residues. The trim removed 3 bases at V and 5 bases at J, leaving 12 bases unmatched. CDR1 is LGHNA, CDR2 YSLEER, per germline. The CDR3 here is CASSHDTGQHLTGELFF. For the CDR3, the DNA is TGCGCCAGCAGCCACGATACGGGACAGCATCTTACCGGGGAGCTGTTTTTT.

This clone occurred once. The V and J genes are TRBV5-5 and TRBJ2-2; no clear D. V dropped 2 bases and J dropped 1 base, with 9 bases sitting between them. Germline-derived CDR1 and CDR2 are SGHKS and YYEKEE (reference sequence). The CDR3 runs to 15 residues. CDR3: CASSFLAGNTGELFF. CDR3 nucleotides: TGTGCCAGCAGCTTCTTGGCAGGGAACACCGGGGAGCTGTTTTTT.

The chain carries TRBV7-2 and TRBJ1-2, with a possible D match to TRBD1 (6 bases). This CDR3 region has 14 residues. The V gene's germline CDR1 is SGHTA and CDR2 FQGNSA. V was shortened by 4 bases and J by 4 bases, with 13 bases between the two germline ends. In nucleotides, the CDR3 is TGTGCCAGCAGCTCCAGCCAAGGGGGCTATGGCTACACCTTC. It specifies CASSSSQGGYGYTF.

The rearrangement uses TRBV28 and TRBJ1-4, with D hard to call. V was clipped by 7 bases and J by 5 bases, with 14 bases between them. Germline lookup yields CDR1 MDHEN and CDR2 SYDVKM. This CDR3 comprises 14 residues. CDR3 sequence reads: CASKGGQPNEKLFF. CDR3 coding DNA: TGTGCCAGCAAAGGAGGGCAGCCCAATGAAAAACTGTTTTTT.

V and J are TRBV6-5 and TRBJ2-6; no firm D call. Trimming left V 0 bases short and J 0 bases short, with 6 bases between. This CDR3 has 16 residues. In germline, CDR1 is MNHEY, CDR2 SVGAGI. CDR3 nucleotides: TGTGCCAGCAGTTACTCTTGGAGCTCTGGGGCCAACGTCCTGACTTTC. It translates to CASSYSWSSGANVLTF.

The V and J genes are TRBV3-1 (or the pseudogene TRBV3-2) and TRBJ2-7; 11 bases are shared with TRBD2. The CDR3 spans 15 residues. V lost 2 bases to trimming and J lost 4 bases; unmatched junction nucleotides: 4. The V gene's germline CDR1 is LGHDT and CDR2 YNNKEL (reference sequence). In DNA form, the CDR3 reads TGTGCCAGCAGCCAAATCTCTAGCGGGAGGTACGAGCAGTACTTC. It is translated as CASSQISSGRYEQYF.

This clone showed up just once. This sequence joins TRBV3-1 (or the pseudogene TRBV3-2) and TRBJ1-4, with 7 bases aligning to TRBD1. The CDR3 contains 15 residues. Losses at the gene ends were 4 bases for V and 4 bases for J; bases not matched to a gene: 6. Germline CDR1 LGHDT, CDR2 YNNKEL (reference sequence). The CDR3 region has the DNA TGTGCCAGCAGCCTCAAGGGACAGAGTAATGAAAAACTGTTTTTT. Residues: CASSLKGQSNEKLFF.

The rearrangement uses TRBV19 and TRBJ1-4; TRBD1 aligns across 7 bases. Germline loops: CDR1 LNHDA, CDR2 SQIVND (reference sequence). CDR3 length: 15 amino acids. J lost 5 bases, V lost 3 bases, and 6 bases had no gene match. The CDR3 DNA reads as TGTGCCAGTAGTATCTCGGACAGGAGGAATGAAAAACTGTTTTTT. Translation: CASSISDRRNEKLFF.

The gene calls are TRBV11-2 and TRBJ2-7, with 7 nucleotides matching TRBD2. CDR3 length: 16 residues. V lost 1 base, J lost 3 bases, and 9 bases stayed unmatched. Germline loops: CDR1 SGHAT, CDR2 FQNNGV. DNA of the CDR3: TGTGCCAGCAGCTTAGTGGCTAGCGGTCCGCACTACGAGCAGTACTTC. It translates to CASSLVASGPHYEQYF.

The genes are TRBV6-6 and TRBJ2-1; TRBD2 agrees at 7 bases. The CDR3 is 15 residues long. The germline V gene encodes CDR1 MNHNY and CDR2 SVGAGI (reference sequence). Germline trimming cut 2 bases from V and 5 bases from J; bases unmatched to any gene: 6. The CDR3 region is CASSYVTSENNEQFF. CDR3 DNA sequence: TGTGCCAGCAGTTACGTCACTAGCGAAAACAATGAGCAGTTCTTC.

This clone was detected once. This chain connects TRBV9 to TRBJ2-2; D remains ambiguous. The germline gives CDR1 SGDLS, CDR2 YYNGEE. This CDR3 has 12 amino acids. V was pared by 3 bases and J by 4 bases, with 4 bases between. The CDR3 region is CASSGGTGELFF. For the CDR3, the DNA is TGTGCCAGCAGCGGGGGCACCGGGGAGCTGTTTTTT.

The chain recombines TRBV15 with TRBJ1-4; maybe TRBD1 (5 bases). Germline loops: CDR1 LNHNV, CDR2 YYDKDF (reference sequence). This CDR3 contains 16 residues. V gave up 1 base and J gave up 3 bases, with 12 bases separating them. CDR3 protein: CATSRGAQGANEKLFF. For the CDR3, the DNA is TGTGCCACCAGCAGAGGAGCCCAGGGAGCTAATGAAAAACTGTTTTTT.

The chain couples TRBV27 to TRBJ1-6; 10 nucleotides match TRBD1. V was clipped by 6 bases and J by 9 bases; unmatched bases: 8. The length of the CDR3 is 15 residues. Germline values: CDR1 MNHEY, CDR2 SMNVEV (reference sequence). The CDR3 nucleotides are TGTGCCAGCAGCTCCGGGACAGGGGCTAGTTCACCCCTCCACTTT. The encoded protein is CASSSGTGASSPLHF.